This entry concerns a single TCR beta chain. Its antigen is currently unknown. These data are taken from a study of human T cells and chemical hapten exposure. Study at large: Mostly female, the patients presented with alopecia areata, totalis or universalis.

As for time point: patch test 3, about 24 weeks after DPC sensitization. Treatment given: therapeutic diphenylcyclopropenone sensitization with weekly scalp DPC. The ends lost 7 bases at V and 2 bases at J; junction bases unmatched: 11. Germline lookup yields CDR1 MDHEN and CDR2 SYDVKM. This CDR3 has 15 amino acids. General observations from the study: TCRs above 1 in 1000 frequency did not change with DPC sensitization.

The library gave individual cDNA molecules unique molecular identifiers. TCRdb itself ran the RACE reads through MiXCR, one entry per CDR3 protein. The sample carries 99,000 or so distinct CDR3 sequences, around 35% recorded once. The clonotype comes from a man aged 35 to 55 with alopecia areata. Some clones in this sample may be carry-over from other donors' samples. Sequencing was performed on whole blood, taken in connection with sensitization to the hapten diphenylcyclopropenone (DPC). The rearrangement links TRBV28 to TRBJ2-7; 7 bases fit TRBD1. The CDR3 DNA sequence: TGTGCCAGCACCGCCGGACAGGCTGGCACCTACGAGCAGTACTTC. Protein sequence: CASTAGQAGTYEQYF.